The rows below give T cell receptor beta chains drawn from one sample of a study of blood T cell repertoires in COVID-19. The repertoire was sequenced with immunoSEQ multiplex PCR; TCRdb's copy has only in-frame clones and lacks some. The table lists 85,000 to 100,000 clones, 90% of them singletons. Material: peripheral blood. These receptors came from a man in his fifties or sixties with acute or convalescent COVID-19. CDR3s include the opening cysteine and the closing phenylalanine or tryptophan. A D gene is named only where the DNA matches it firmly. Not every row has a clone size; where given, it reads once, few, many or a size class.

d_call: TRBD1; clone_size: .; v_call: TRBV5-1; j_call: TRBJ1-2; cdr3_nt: TGCGCCAGCAGCTCTGGGACAGGGGTTAACTATGGCTACACCTTC; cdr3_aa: CASSSGTGVNYGYTF
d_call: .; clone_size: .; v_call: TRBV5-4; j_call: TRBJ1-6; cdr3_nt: TGTGCCAGCAGCTTGGGAGGGCCGGATAATTCACCCCTCCACTTT; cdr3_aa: CASSLGGPDNSPLHF
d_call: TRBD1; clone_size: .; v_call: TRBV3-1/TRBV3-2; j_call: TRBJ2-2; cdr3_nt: TGTGCCAGCAGCCGCCTTAGGGGGCCGAACACCGGGGAGCTGTTTTTT; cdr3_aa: CASSRLRGPNTGELFF
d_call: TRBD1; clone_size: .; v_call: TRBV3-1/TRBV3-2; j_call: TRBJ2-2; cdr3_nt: TGTGCCAGCAGCCAAGAGGACAGGGGGCGCGACACCGGGGAGCTGTTTTTT; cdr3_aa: CASSQEDRGRDTGELFF
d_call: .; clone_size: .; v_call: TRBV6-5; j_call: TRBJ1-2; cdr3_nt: TGTGCCAGCAGTTACAGGGCCGGGACACGAAACTATGGCTACACCTTC; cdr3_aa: CASSYRAGTRNYGYTF
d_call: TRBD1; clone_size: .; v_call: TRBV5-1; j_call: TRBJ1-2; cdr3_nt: TGCGCCAGCAGCATGGGGACAGGGTCCTTCTATGGCTACACCTTC; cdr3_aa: CASSMGTGSFYGYTF
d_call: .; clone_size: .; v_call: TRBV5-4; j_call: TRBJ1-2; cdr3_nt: TGTGCCAGCAGGTCACCGAAAACGGCTAACTATGGCTACACCTTC; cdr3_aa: CASRSPKTANYGYTF
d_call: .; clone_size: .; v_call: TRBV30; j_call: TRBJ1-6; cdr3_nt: TGTGCCTGGAGTGGTGGGCTTAATTCACCCCTCCACTTT; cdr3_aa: CAWSGGLNSPLHF
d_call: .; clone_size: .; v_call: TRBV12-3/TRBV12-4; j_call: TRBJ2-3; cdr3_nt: TGTGCCAGCTCCCGGGGGTATACGCAGTATTTT; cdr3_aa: CASSRGYTQYF
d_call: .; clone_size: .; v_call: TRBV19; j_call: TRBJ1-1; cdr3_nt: TGTGCCAGTAGGAACAGGGCTCAAGACACTGAAGCTTTCTTT; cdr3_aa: CASRNRAQDTEAFF
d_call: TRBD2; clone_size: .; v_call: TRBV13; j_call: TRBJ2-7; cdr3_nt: TGTGCCAGCAGCCCCGGGGGGACCAGGTCCTACGAGCAGTACTTC; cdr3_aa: CASSPGGTRSYEQYF
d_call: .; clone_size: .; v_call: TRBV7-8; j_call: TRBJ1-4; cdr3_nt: TGTGCCAGCAGCTTAGTTCCCTTAAACAGGAGATATGAAAAACTGTTTTTT; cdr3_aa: CASSLVPLNRRYEKLFF
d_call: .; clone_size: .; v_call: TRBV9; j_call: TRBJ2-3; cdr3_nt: TGTGCCAGCAGCCAGCCGATGACTGGAGGTACGCAGTATTTT; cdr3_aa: CASSQPMTGGTQYF
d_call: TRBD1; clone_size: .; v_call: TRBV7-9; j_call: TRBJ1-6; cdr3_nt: TGTGCCAGCAGCTCCTACGGGACAGGTGAGGGTTCACCCCTCCACTTT; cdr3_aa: CASSSYGTGEGSPLHF
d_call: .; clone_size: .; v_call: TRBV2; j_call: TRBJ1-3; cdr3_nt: TGTGCCAGCAGTGAGGGGTGGGGAGACACCATATATTTT; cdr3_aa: CASSEGWGDTIYF
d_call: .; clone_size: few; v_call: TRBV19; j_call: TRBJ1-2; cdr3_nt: .; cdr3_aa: CASEDPQGYTFGPGMTF
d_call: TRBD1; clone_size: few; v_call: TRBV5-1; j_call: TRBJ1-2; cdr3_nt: TGCGCCAGCACCGACAGGGACTCTGGCTACACCTTC; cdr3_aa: CASTDRDSGYTF
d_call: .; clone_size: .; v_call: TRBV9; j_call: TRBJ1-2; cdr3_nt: TGTGCCAGCAGCTCGGGTGCTAAGTCCCAATATGGCTACACCTTC; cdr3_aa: CASSSGAKSQYGYTF
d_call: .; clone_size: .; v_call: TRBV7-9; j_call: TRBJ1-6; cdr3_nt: TGTGCCAGCAGCCCCCCCGGGGGGAATTCACCCCTCCACTTT; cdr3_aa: CASSPPGGNSPLHF
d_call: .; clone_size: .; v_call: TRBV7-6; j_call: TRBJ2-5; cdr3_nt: TGTGCCAGCAGCTTAGGGGGCCAAGGTGGGAAAGAGACCCAGTACTTC; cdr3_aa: CASSLGGQGGKETQYF
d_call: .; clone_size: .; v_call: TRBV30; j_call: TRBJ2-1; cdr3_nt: TGTGCCTGGAGTGAGGAGCTCCGGAATGAGCAGTTCTTC; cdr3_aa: CAWSEELRNEQFF
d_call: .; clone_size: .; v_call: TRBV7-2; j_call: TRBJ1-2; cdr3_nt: TGTGCCAGCAGCTTTCCACTCCATGGCTACACCTTC; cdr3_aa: CASSFPLHGYTF
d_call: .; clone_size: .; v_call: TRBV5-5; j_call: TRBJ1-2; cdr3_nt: TGTGCCAGCTGCTCCCTACAGGGTCGAGAAGGCTACACCTTC; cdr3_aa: CASCSLQGREGYTF
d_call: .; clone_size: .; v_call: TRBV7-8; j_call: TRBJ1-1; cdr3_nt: TGTGCCAGCAGCTTCCAGGGTGTAGGCACTGAAGCTTTCTTT; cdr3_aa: CASSFQGVGTEAFF
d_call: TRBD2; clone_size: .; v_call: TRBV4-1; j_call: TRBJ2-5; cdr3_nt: TGCGCCAGCAGCCAAGGGGCTCTGGGACTAGCGGGGGGCCTCCTAAACCAAGAGACCCAGTACTTC; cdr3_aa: CASSQGALGLAGGLLNQETQYF
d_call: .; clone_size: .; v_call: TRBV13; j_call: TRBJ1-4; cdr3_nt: TGTGCCAGCAGCTTATCCAAGGAGGAGGAAAAACTGTTTTTT; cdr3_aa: CASSLSKEEEKLFF
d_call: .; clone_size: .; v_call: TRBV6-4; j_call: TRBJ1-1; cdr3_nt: TGTGCCAGCAGTGACTCAGGCAGGGGGAACACTGAAGCTTTCTTT; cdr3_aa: CASSDSGRGNTEAFF
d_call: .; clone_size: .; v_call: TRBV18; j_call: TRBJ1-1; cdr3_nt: TGTGCCAGCTCACCACAAAACGCCGGGAGCACTGAAGCTTTCTTT; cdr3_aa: CASSPQNAGSTEAFF
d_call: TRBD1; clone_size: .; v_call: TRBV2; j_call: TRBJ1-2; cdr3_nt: TGTGCCAGCAGTGCAACAGGGGTAGTACACTATGGCTACACCTTC; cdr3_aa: CASSATGVVHYGYTF
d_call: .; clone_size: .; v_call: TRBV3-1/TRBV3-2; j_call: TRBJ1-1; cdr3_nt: TGTGCCAGCAGCCAAATTAGCACTGAAGCTTTCTTT; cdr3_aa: CASSQISTEAFF
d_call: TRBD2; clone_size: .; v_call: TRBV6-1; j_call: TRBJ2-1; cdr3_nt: TGTGCCAGCAGTGAAGGCGGGGGGGACTACAATGAGCAGTTCTTC; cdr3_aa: CASSEGGGDYNEQFF
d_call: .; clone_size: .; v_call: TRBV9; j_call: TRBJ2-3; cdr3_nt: TGTGCCAGCACCCTAGGGGGGGGCACAGATACGCAGTATTTT; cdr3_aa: CASTLGGGTDTQYF
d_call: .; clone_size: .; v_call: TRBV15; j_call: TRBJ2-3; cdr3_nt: TGTGCCACCAGCAGAGGCGGGGTTGGGGCAGGGACGCAGTATTTT; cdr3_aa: CATSRGGVGAGTQYF
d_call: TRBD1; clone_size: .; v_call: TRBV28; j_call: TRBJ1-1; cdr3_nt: TGTGCCAGCAGTTCCCCGCCGTCAGGCAGGGGGCGGGATGAAGCTTTCTTT; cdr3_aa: CASSSPPSGRGRDEAFF
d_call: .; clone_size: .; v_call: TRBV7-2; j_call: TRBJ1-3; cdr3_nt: TGTGCCAGCAGCCCTAGGAGGCCGAGCTCTGGAAACACCATATATTTT; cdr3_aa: CASSPRRPSSGNTIYF
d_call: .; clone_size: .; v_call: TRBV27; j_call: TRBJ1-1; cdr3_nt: TGTGCCAGCAACTCGAACACTGAAGCTTTCTTT; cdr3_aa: CASNSNTEAFF
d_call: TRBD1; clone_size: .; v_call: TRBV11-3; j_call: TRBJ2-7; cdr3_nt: TGTGCCAGCAGCTCCCCCCCGAGGCTGGGGACAGGGGCGGACGAGCAGTACTTC; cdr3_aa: CASSSPPRLGTGADEQYF
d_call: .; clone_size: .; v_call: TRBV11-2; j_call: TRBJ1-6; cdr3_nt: TGTGCCAGCACCTCCCCCCGGGACTCTAATAATTCACCCCTCCACTTT; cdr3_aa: CASTSPRDSNNSPLHF
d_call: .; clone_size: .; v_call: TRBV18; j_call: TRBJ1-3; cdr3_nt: TGTGCCAGCTCACAACTCTCTCAGGGGCTCTCTGGAAACACCATATATTTT; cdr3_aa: CASSQLSQGLSGNTIYF
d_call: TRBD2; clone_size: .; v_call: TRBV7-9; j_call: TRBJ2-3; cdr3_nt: TGTGCCAGCAGCTCGATAGCGGGGGGAAAGACAGATACGCAGTATTTT; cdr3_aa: CASSSIAGGKTDTQYF
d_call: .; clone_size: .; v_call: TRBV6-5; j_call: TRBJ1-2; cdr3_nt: TGTGCCAGCAGGGTGGACACTCACTATGGCTACACCTTC; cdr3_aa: CASRVDTHYGYTF
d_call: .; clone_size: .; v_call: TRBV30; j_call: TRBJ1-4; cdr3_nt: TGTGCCTGGAGCCAGACTGGTAAACTGTTTTTT; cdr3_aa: CAWSQTGKLFF
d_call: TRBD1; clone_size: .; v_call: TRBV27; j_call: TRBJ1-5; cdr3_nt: TGTGCCAGCAGTTCCCGCGGGACAGCGTATAGTAGCAATCAGCCCCAGCATTTT; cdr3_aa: CASSSRGTAYSSNQPQHF
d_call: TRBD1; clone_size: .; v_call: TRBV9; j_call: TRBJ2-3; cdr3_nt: TGTGCCAGCAGCGTAGGAGGGACAGGGGGCGCAGATACGCAGTATTTT; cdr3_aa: CASSVGGTGGADTQYF
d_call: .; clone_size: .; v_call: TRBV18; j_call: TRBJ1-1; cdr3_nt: TGTGCCAGCTCACCAATCGGGGACACTGAAGCTTTCTTT; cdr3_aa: CASSPIGDTEAFF
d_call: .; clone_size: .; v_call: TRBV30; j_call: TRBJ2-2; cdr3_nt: TGTGCCTGGAGTGTACGGTCGACTTGGAGACCCGGGGAGCTGTTTTTT; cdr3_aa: CAWSVRSTWRPGELFF
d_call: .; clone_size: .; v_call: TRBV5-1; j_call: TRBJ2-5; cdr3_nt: TGCGCCAGCAGCTTGATGACTAATCAAGAGACCCAGTACTTC; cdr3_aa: CASSLMTNQETQYF
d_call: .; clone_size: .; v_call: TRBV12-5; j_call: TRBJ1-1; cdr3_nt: TGTGCTAGTGGTTTAGGGGGGGTTCGGAAACCCCAAGCTTTCTTT; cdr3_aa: CASGLGGVRKPQAFF
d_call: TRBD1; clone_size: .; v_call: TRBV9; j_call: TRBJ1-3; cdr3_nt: TGTGCCAGCAGCGGGACAGGGGTCTCTGGAAACACCATATATTTT; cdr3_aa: CASSGTGVSGNTIYF
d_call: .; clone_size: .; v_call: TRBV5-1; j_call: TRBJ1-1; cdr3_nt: TGCGCCAGCAGCTTGGCCGGGGGTAGGGCTGAAGCTTTCTTT; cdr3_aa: CASSLAGGRAEAFF
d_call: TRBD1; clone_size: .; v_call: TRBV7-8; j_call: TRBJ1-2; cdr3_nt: TGTGCCAGCAGCGCTAGAGGACAGGGGGGAGGCTACACCTTC; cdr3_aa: CASSARGQGGGYTF
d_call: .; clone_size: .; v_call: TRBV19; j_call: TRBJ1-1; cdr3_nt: TGTGCCAGTAGAGTATCCCACAGTCTCGGGGACACTGAAGCTTTCTTT; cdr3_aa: CASRVSHSLGDTEAFF
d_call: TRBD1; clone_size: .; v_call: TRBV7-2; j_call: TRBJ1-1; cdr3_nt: TGTGCCAGCATCGGACAGGGGGTCTCCACTGAAGCTTTCTTT; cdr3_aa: CASIGQGVSTEAFF